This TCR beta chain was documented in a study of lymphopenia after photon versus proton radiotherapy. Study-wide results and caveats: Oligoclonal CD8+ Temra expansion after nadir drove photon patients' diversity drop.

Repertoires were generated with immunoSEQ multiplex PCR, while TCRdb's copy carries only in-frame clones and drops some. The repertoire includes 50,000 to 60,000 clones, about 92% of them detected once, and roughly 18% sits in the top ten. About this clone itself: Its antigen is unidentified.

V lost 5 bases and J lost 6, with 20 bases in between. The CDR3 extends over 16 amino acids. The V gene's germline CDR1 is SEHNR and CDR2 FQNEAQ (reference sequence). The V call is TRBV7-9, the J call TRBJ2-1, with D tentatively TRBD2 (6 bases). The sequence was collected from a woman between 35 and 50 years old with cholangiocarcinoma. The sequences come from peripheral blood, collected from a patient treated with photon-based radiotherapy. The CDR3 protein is CASSIRDRSGPNEQFF. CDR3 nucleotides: TGTGCCAGCAGCATAAGAGACCGTAGCGGACCCAATGAGCAGTTCTTC. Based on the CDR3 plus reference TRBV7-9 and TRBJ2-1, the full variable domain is DTGVSQNPRHKITKRGQNVTFRCDPISEHNRLYWYRQTLGQGPEFLTYFQNEAQLEKSRLLSDRFSAERPKGSFSTLEIQRTEQGDSAMYLCASSIRDRSGPNEQFFGPGTRLTVL.